This paragraph covers one T cell receptor (beta chain) sequence. Its antigen remains unidentified. The data are from a study of T cells in Graves' hyperthyroidism and ophthalmopathy. Study findings and constraints: Blood also contained most expanded thyroid clonotypes above 0.001.

Regions amplified from RNA transcripts were the TCR beta CDR3 regions. RT-PCR in the first round (using the HTBI primer set) targeted the TCR CDR3. One entry per CDR3 protein, called by TCRdb with MiXCR from the multiplex PCR reads. Found here are a few hundred thousand distinct CDR3 sequences, around 45% of them singletons; the top ten hold around 8%. There are 14 residues in the CDR3. With V trimmed by 10 bases and J by 4 bases, 10 bases remained unmatched. CDR1 is SEHNR, CDR2 FQNEAQ, per germline (reference sequence). Sequencing was carried out using peripheral blood or thyroid tissue (not recorded which). The chain couples TRBV7-9 to TRBJ1-1; the match to TRBD1 covers 9 bases. The receptor was isolated from a woman between 18 and 29 years old with Graves' hyperthyroidism. The CDR3 spells CATLNPTGGTEAFF. The CDR3, as DNA: TGTGCCACCCTTAATCCGACAGGGGGCACTGAAGCTTTCTTT.